Shown below are 23 T cell receptor beta chains from a single sample sequenced in a study of T-cell reconstitution after alpha-beta-depleted transplantation in children. Preparation of the TCRbeta library used unique molecular identifiers. TCRdb called the PCR reads again in MiXCR, with one record for every CDR3 protein. This sample yields around 580,000 distinct CDR3 sequences, of which around 27% are seen a single time; about 35% belongs to the top ten. The sequenced sample was PBMCs, obtained before TCRalphabeta/CD19-depleted stem cell transplant. Every receptor here comes from a boy in the first two years of life with Wiskott-Aldrich syndrome, due to receive a stem cell transplant.

The gene calls are TRBV27 and TRBJ2-4; no definite D call. CDR3 length: 14 residues. The germline V gene encodes CDR1 MNHEY and CDR2 SMNVEV (reference sequence). Trimming took off 4 bases at V and 3 bases at J, with 10 bases between the two ends. CDR3 DNA: TGTGCCAGCAGTTCGGGTTTGGGCAAAAACATTCAGTACTTC. Translation gives CASSSGLGKNIQYF.

The table lists this clonotype with a few counts. A much larger clone is a single base away; this may be a read error. The chain recombines TRBV11-2 with TRBJ2-5; 8 positions agree with TRBD1. CDR1 is SGHAT, CDR2 FQNNGV, per germline. With V trimmed by 4 bases and J by 3 bases, 1 base remained unmatched. This CDR3 spans 13 amino acids. CDR3 amino acids: CASSWDRKETQYF. CDR3 sequence (DNA): TGTGCCAGCAGCTGGGACAGGAAAGAGACCCAGTACTTC.

The table lists this clonotype with a few counts. V is TRBV5-1 and J is TRBJ2-2; tentatively, D is TRBD2 (5 bases). Per the germline V gene, CDR1 is SGHRS and CDR2 is YFSETQ. The CDR3 covers 13 residues. Trimming cost V 4 bases and J 6 bases, with 10 bases left between them. In DNA, the CDR3 is TGCGCCAGCAGCAGGGAGTTCCCCGGGGAGCTGTTTTTT. This encodes CASSREFPGELFF.

The rearrangement uses TRBV24-1 and TRBJ1-6; 8 bases are shared with TRBD1. With 4 bases clipped from V and 4 bases from J, the junction kept 8 bases outside the gene matches. Germline-derived CDR1 and CDR2 are KGHDR and SFDVKD. This CDR3 contains 17 residues. CDR3 region: CATSERDRSLYNSPLHF. The CDR3 nucleotides are TGTGCCACCAGTGAGCGGGACAGGAGCCTATATAATTCACCCCTCCACTTT.

The J gene is TRBJ1-1, the V gene TRBV5-1, with TRBD1 identical over 7 bases. Germline CDR1 is SGHRS and CDR2 is YFSETQ. The CDR3 has 16 amino acids. V dropped 1 base and J dropped 0; count of bases not matched to a gene: 6. The CDR3 loop reads CASSLTGQSMNTEAFF. Here the CDR3 DNA reads TGCGCCAGCAGCTTGACGGGACAGTCCATGAACACTGAAGCTTTCTTT.

J is TRBJ2-1 and V is TRBV20-1, with D unclear. With 3 bases removed from V and 10 bases from J, the gap between germline ends came to 13 bases. The germline CDR1 and CDR2 sequences are DFQATT and SNEGSKA (reference sequence). This CDR3 is 12 amino acids long. CDR3 amino acids: CSARAERREQFF. CDR3 sequence (DNA): TGCAGTGCTAGGGCCGAGCGTAGGGAGCAGTTCTTC.

The CDR3, as DNA: TGCGCCAGCAGCTTCACCTCCAATGTCTACGAGCAGTACTTC. Its translation: CASSFTSNVYEQYF. The chain uses TRBV5-1 and TRBJ2-7; D unresolved. CDR1 is SGHRS, CDR2 YFSETQ, per germline. The CDR3 has 14 amino acids. Trimming removed 2 bases at V and 3 bases at J, with 12 bases between. The full variable domain, with the rest looked up from reference TRBV5-1 and TRBJ2-7, is KAGVTQTPRYLIKTRGQQVTLSCSPISGHRSVSWYQQTPGQGLQFLFEYFSETQRNKGNFPGRFSGRQFSNSRSEMNVSTLELGDSALYLCASSFTSNVYEQYFGPGTRLTVT.

The CDR3 protein is CASSGDRSTGELFF. The CDR3 DNA sequence: TGTGCCAGCAGCGGGGACAGATCTACCGGGGAGCTGTTTTTT. This sequence joins TRBV11-3 and TRBJ2-2, with 7 bases matching TRBD1. Trimming at V came to 5 bases and at J to 5 bases, leaving 5 bases not matched to a gene. This CDR3 is built from 14 residues. The germline V gene has CDR1 SGHNT and CDR2 YENEEA.

This clonotype occurred a few times. The CDR3 nucleotides are TGCGCCAGCAGCCAACCGACAGTGGATTCACCCCTCCACTTT. Translation gives CASSQPTVDSPLHF. This sequence joins TRBV4-1 and TRBJ1-6; possibly TRBD1 for D (5 bases). The V and J ends lost 2 bases and 8 bases respectively, with 10 bases between them. Germline CDR1 and CDR2: MGHRA and YSYEKL. The length of the CDR3 is 14 residues.

This clonotype appeared a few times. This chain connects TRBV19 to TRBJ2-5; 7 nucleotides line up with TRBD1. V dropped 5 bases and J dropped 4; count of bases not matched to a gene: 10. CDR1 is LNHDA, CDR2 SQIVND, per germline (reference sequence). The CDR3 runs 15 residues. The CDR3 here is CASSPGQPIGETQYF. In DNA, the CDR3 is TGTGCCAGTAGTCCGGGACAGCCTATCGGAGAGACCCAGTACTTC.

The V and J genes are TRBV5-1 and TRBJ2-3; TRBD2 agrees at 11 bases. This CDR3 is built from 16 residues. The junction had 5 bases not matched to a gene; V was cut back by 4 bases and J by 1 base. Germline V lookup: CDR1 SGHRS, CDR2 YFSETQ. The DNA of the CDR3 is TGCGCCAGCAGCGGGGGACTAGCGGCTGGCACAGATACGCAGTATTTT. It is translated as CASSGGLAAGTDTQYF.

CDR3 DNA: TGCGCCAGCACGAAGGTATGGGCTTTCTTT. This gives the protein CASTKVWAFF. The chain is built from TRBV5-1 and TRBJ1-1; D gene uncertain. This CDR3 spans 10 amino acids. The germline V gene has CDR1 SGHRS and CDR2 YFSETQ. V lost 6 bases, J lost 11 bases, and 11 bases lay in between.

V is TRBV20-1 and J is TRBJ2-1; a weak D match, TRBD2 (6 bases). Germline assignment: CDR1 DFQATT and CDR2 SNEGSKA (reference sequence). Trimming pared 3 bases from V and 4 bases from J, leaving 13 bases between. The CDR3 is 14 residues long. The CDR3 is CSASKLALYNEQFF. As DNA, the CDR3 is TGCAGTGCTAGCAAGCTAGCGCTTTACAATGAGCAGTTCTTC.

This clonotype appeared a few times. DNA for the CDR3: TGTGCCAGCAGCCAAGAAGGACAGGGATGGGGCCGACGAGAAAAACTGTTTTTT. It codes for CASSQEGQGWGRREKLFF. The rearrangement uses TRBV3-1 and TRBJ1-4; TRBD1 matches at 8 bases. The V gene end was trimmed by 0 bases and the J gene end by 8 bases; junction bases not matched to a gene: 14. Germline V gene data show CDR1 as LGHDT and CDR2 as YNNKEL (reference sequence). This CDR3 is 18 amino acids long.

This clonotype occurred many times. The J gene is TRBJ2-5, the V gene TRBV5-1; 9 bases fit TRBD2. This CDR3 has 16 amino acids. V trimming: 1 base; J trimming: 1 base; junction bases outside the gene matches: 5. Germline CDR1 reads SGHRS; CDR2 reads YFSETQ. The CDR3 region has the DNA TGCGCCAGCAGCTTGAGGCTAGCGGGGATCCAAGAGACCCAGTACTTC. It yields the protein CASSLRLAGIQETQYF.

The rearrangement uses TRBV20-1 and TRBJ2-2; 8 positions agree with TRBD2. Germline V gives CDR1 DFQATT, CDR2 SNEGSKA (reference sequence). Trimming took 3 bases from V and 7 from J; bases not matched to a gene: 13. This CDR3 spans 16 amino acids. The CDR3 spells CSASFGRLAGVGELFF. DNA of the CDR3: TGCAGTGCTAGCTTTGGTCGCCTAGCGGGCGTCGGGGAGCTGTTTTTT.

This clonotype has just a few counts. The chain combines TRBV20-1 with TRBJ1-2; no reliable D call. V lost 4 bases and J 5 bases, leaving 8 bases between the germline ends. This CDR3 comprises 11 residues. Germline assignment: CDR1 DFQATT and CDR2 SNEGSKA (reference sequence). CDR3 sequence reads: CSATRRYGYTF. For the CDR3, the DNA is TGCAGTGCTACAAGACGGTATGGCTACACCTTC.

V gene TRBV30 combines with J gene TRBJ1-1; D ambiguous. The CDR3 spans 16 residues. CDR1 GTSNPN and CDR2 SVGIG come from the germline V gene (reference sequence). Trimming cost V 0 bases and J 0 bases, with 14 bases left between them. This chain's CDR3 is CAWSVRRANVNTEAFF. The CDR3 DNA reads TGTGCCTGGAGTGTACGGCGTGCCAATGTGAACACTGAAGCTTTCTTT. The full variable domain, in which reference TRBV30 and TRBJ1-1 provide the parts outside the CDR3, is SQTIHQWPATLVQPVGSPLSLECTVEGTSNPNLYWYRQAAGRGLQLLFYSVGIGQISSEVPQNLSASRPQDRQFILSSKKLLLSDSGFYLCAWSVRRANVNTEAFFGQGTRLTVV.

This clonotype was recorded at least ten times. The rearrangement links TRBV5-1 to TRBJ2-6; no clear D gene. This CDR3 has 15 amino acids. The V gene lost 4 bases and the J gene lost 4 bases, with 12 bases spanning the gap. Per the germline V gene, CDR1 is SGHRS and CDR2 is YFSETQ. CDR3 nucleotides: TGCGCCAGCAGCCTAGGTGTTTCGGGGGCCAACGTCCTGACTTTC. It yields the protein CASSLGVSGANVLTF.

The chain uses TRBV27 and TRBJ2-3; D not certain. The CDR3 runs to 12 residues. The germline V gene encodes CDR1 MNHEY and CDR2 SMNVEV (reference sequence). The V gene lost 3 bases and the J gene lost 14 bases, with 15 bases spanning the gap. DNA for the CDR3: TGTGCCAGCAGTTTGCCCGATATGCCGGCGTATTTT. It translates to CASSLPDMPAYF.

The chain uses TRBV15 and TRBJ2-5; 12 bases are a match to TRBD1. The CDR3 runs 15 residues. J lost 6 bases, V lost 3 bases, and 5 bases had no gene match. Germline-derived CDR1 and CDR2 are LNHNV and YYDKDF (reference sequence). CDR3: CATSRGTGGKKTQYF. The CDR3 coding sequence is TGTGCCACCAGCAGGGGGACAGGGGGCAAGAAGACCCAGTACTTC.

This clonotype occurred a few times. V and J are TRBV5-1 and TRBJ2-3, with D perhaps TRBD1 or TRBD2 (7 bases each). The CDR3 is 16 amino acids. Germline CDR1 reads SGHRS; CDR2 reads YFSETQ. Between the trimmed V and J ends, which lost 1 base and 0 bases, there was a span of 12 bases. The CDR3 bases are TGCGCCAGCAGCTTGCGAGCGGGACAGAGCACAGATACGCAGTATTTT. Encoded protein: CASSLRAGQSTDTQYF.

In its sample, this clonotype was seen once. The chain carries TRBV10-3 and TRBJ2-1; 8 bases agree with TRBD1. V gave up 3 bases and J gave up 9 bases; unmatched junction bases: 10. Looked up from germline, CDR1 is ENHRY and CDR2 is SYGVKD. This CDR3 has 15 amino acids. CDR3 in DNA: TGTGCCATCAGTGACCACCTAAGGACAGGGAGTGAGCAGTTCTTC. This translates into CAISDHLRTGSEQFF.